Included here is one T cell receptor (beta chain) sequence, with context. The sample is drawn from a study of blood T cell repertoires in COVID-19. Turning to the study itself: The study drew acute and convalescent COVID-19 samples from the United States, Italy and Spain. The analysed material was cDNA or gDNA that came from T cells, B-cell-depleted T cells, or PBMCs.

This CDR3 contains 17 residues. CDR1 and CDR2 (germline): WSHSY, SAAADI. Trimming shortened V by 0 bases and J by 6 bases, and 20 bases separated the two germline ends. In the source study's methods: Amplification from reference gene primers served as the basis for estimated nucleated cell counts. Sequencing was performed with immunoSEQ multiplex PCR; in TCRdb, only in-frame clones are kept and a portion is missing. The DNA gave D and trimming, while V, J and clone size come from that table. The table records under 200,000 clones, 85% of them present only once. In Seattle, patients joined the study during active infection and were tracked longitudinally.

The sequenced sample consisted of peripheral blood. The rearrangement uses TRBV10-2 and TRBJ1-1; D is possibly TRBD1 (5 bases). The receptor comes from an older woman with COVID-19, enrolled during active disease. The CDR3 region is CASSESWPQGGNAEAFF. Here the CDR3 DNA reads TGCGCCAGCAGTGAGTCGTGGCCTCAGGGTGGTAACGCTGAAGCTTTCTTT.